The T cell receptor (beta chain) described here comes from a study of molecular identifiers for immune sequencing clone quantification. Study context: Four of five splits of RNA from approximately 20,000 or 98,000 naive CD8 cells were sequenced in replicates. Study-wide findings and caveats: Barcodes shared by identical TCR molecules could lead to underestimated sizes of highly expanded clones.

Germline V CDR1 and CDR2: SQVTM, ANQGSEA. V was pared by 7 bases and J by 3 bases, with 16 bases between. This CDR3 contains 13 residues. This clonotype occurred a few times. Its antigen is currently unknown. Methods described previously, with TCR primers listed, were used for bulk TCR libraries. A single record per CDR3 protein comes from TCRdb applying MiXCR to the PCR reads. The data show just under 65,000 distinct CDR3 sequences, with around 20% seen just once and over 1.1% held by the top ten. Every naive CD8 library was made from between roughly 18,000 and 1,000,000 sorted cells with 10%, 30% or 50% RNA.

Sequenced material: naive CD8+ T cells from blood, with Jurkat cell RNA spiked in. Documented subset: FACS-sorted CD8+CD4-CCR7+CD45RA+ naive T cells. The chain uses TRBV29-1 and TRBJ2-7; D remains ambiguous. This sequence originates from a human donor in good health. Some libraries in this study had Jurkat cell RNA spiked in. CDR3 sequence: CSASFAEYYEQYF. DNA for the CDR3: TGCAGCGCCTCCTTCGCGGAGTACTACGAGCAGTACTTC.